A single T cell receptor beta chain is shown here with its context. Its specificity is unknown. The PCR used 60 Vbeta and 13 Jbeta primers. Profiling relied on immunoSEQ multiplex PCR, and the TCRdb table lists in-frame clones only, not all of them. The sample shows 150,000 or so clones, 82% of them seen only once. Looked up from germline, CDR1 is LGHNA and CDR2 is YSLEER. Trimming removed 3 bases at V and 1 base at J, with 12 bases between. This CDR3 spans 15 amino acids. This record comes from a study of cytomegalovirus exposure and HLA in healthy donors. Broader study findings: Reports indicate that TCR beta sequences accurately predicted the HLA-A and HLA-B alleles of most subjects. Looking again later, the authors saw that most CMV-associated TCR beta chains seemed HLA-restricted. Available immune exposure information covered CMV serostatus only.

The chain links TRBV4-3 to TRBJ1-1; tentatively, D is TRBD1 (6 bases). The sample was PBMCs. The receptor's source is a man aged 25 to 40 in good health and CMV-seropositive. CDR3 in amino acids: CASSHSGEGNTEAFF. The CDR3, as DNA: TGCGCCAGCAGCCATTCAGGGGAGGGGAACACTGAAGCTTTCTTT.